Following are 27 T cell receptor beta chains from one sample sequenced in a study of blood T cell repertoires in COVID-19. TCRdb's copy holds only in-frame clones and misses some; the assay was immunoSEQ multiplex PCR. The sample shows hundreds of thousands of clones, about nine tenths of them seen only once. Sample: peripheral blood. The receptor source for this set is a woman aged 70-85 years with COVID-19, enrolled during active disease.

The rearrangement uses TRBV5-4 and TRBJ2-3; 7 bases align to TRBD1. Per the germline V gene, CDR1 is SGHNT and CDR2 is YYREEE (reference sequence). The CDR3 consists of 15 residues. Trimming took 2 bases from V and 4 from J; bases not matched to a gene: 7. CDR3 DNA: TGTGCCAGCAGCTTCGAGGGGGCCCAAGCAGATACGCAGTATTTT. Its protein is CASSFEGAQADTQYF.

The chain links TRBV5-1 to TRBJ1-1; 7 bases match TRBD1. J was trimmed by 7 bases and V by 7 bases; bases with no gene match: 4. The germline V gene encodes CDR1 SGHRS and CDR2 YFSETQ. This CDR3 region has 11 residues. The CDR3 loop is CASQQGNEAFF. In DNA, the CDR3 is TGCGCCAGCCAACAGGGGAATGAAGCTTTCTTT.

This sequence joins TRBV18 and TRBJ1-2; D may be TRBD1 (5 bases). This CDR3 is built from 15 residues. The germline V and J ends were trimmed by 1 base and 0 bases, with 9 bases remaining between them. CDR1 and CDR2 from the germline V gene are KGHSH and LQKENI. The CDR3 protein is CASSPQSGSNYGYTF. CDR3 in DNA: TGTGCCAGCTCACCACAGTCAGGGTCTAACTATGGCTACACCTTC.

The chain is built from TRBV6-5 and TRBJ1-4; a weak D match, TRBD1 (5 bases). This CDR3 contains 14 residues. CDR1 MNHEY and CDR2 SVGAGI come from the germline V gene. Trimming took off 4 bases at V and 4 bases at J, with 10 bases between the two ends. CDR3 protein: CASSSGSFNEKLFF. DNA of the CDR3: TGTGCCAGCAGTTCAGGGTCCTTTAATGAAAAACTGTTTTTT.

The V call is TRBV7-2, the J call TRBJ1-1; D may be TRBD1 (5 bases). Germline CDR1 and CDR2: SGHTA and FQGNSA. The CDR3 covers 15 residues. V shed 3 bases and J shed 1 base, with 12 bases lying between them. CDR3 residues: CASSFTGLGNTEAFF. In nucleotides, the CDR3 is TGTGCCAGCAGCTTTACAGGTTTAGGGAACACTGAAGCTTTCTTT.

V gene TRBV3-1 (or the pseudogene TRBV3-2) combines with J gene TRBJ2-5; maybe TRBD2 (5 bases). There are 14 residues in the CDR3. The V gene lost 3 bases and the J gene lost 4 bases, with 12 bases spanning the gap. Germline loops: CDR1 LGHDT, CDR2 YNNKEL (reference sequence). CDR3 sequence (DNA): TGTGCCAGCAGCCAGAGTCTAGCCAGAGAGACCCAGTACTTC. This sequence encodes CASSQSLARETQYF.

V gene TRBV29-1 combines with J gene TRBJ1-1; D not certain. Germline-derived CDR1 and CDR2 are SQVTM and ANQGSEA. The V end lost 4 bases, the J end lost 10 bases, and 13 bases lay between the germline ends. This CDR3 contains 11 residues. CDR3 bases: TGCAGCGTTGCACGGGATGGTAGAGCTTTCTTT. This codes for CSVARDGRAFF.

This sequence joins TRBV7-3 and TRBJ2-3; D perhaps matches TRBD2 (6 bases). The CDR3 covers 13 residues. V lost 1 base, J lost 5 bases, and 7 bases lay in between. Germline CDR1 and CDR2: SGHTA and FQGTGA. The DNA for the CDR3 is TGTGCCAGCAGCTTAAGGGGAGGAGATACGCAGTATTTT. Protein sequence: CASSLRGGDTQYF.

This chain links TRBV27 with TRBJ1-5; 7 nucleotides align to TRBD1. In germline, CDR1 is MNHEY, CDR2 SMNVEV (reference sequence). This CDR3 region has 15 residues. V lost 3 bases and J lost 3; bases outside the gene matches: 5. The CDR3 nucleotides are TGTGCCAGCAGTTTCCGACAGGGCCTCAATCAGCCCCAGCATTTT. Its translation is CASSFRQGLNQPQHF.

In nucleotides, the CDR3 is TGTGCCAGCAGCTCTGACAGGGACACTGAAGCTTTCTTT. This encodes CASSSDRDTEAFF. The rearrangement uses TRBV5-8 and TRBJ1-1, with 7 nucleotides matching TRBD1. CDR3 length: 13 residues. Germline V CDR1 and CDR2: SGHTS, YDEGEE. J lost 3 bases, V lost 3 bases, and 2 bases had no gene match.

V gene TRBV28 combines with J gene TRBJ1-6, with D hard to call. V gave up 5 bases and J gave up 4 bases, with 21 bases separating them. The germline CDR1 and CDR2 sequences are MDHEN and SYDVKM. The CDR3 runs 18 residues. The CDR3 DNA reads TGTGCCAGCAGTGAAAACCGGGGAAGTGGGTTATATAATTCACCCCTCCACTTT. It translates to CASSENRGSGLYNSPLHF.

J is TRBJ1-2 and V is TRBV18, with 11 positions matching TRBD1. The CDR3 extends over 16 amino acids. Germline V CDR1 and CDR2: KGHSH, LQKENI. V gave up 4 bases and J gave up 2 bases; unmatched junction bases: 6. The CDR3 region is CASSQGQGGMNYGYTF. The DNA for the CDR3 is TGTGCCAGCTCACAGGGACAGGGGGGAATGAACTATGGCTACACCTTC.

The rearrangement joins TRBV7-9 to TRBJ1-3, with TRBD1 matching 7 bases. The CDR3 covers 15 residues. Germline V lookup: CDR1 SEHNR, CDR2 FQNEAQ (reference sequence). With V trimmed by 3 bases and J by 4 bases, 6 bases remained unmatched. The CDR3 sequence is CASSFSGGYGNTIYF. In DNA form, the CDR3 reads TGTGCCAGCAGCTTTTCAGGGGGGTACGGAAACACCATATATTTT.

This chain uses TRBV12-3 or TRBV12-4 with TRBJ1-1; unclear D gene. The CDR3 length is 12 residues. The V and J ends lost 2 bases and 3 bases respectively, with 4 bases between them. The DNA of the CDR3 is TGTGCCAGCAGTTTATCGGACACTGAAGCTTTCTTT. Protein product: CASSLSDTEAFF.

V is TRBV6-5 and J is TRBJ1-4; D gene ambiguous. This CDR3 is 14 amino acids long. V lost 6 bases, J lost 0 bases, and 8 bases lay in between. CDR1 is MNHEY, CDR2 SVGAGI, per germline. The CDR3, as DNA: TGTGCCAGCAGAAGAACAGCAACTAATGAAAAACTGTTTTTT. This encodes CASRRTATNEKLFF.

The V and J genes are TRBV15 and TRBJ1-1, with a tentative D call TRBD1 (5 bases). Between the trimmed V and J ends, which lost 0 bases and 8 bases, there was a span of 16 bases. Germline V gives CDR1 LNHNV, CDR2 YYDKDF (reference sequence). This CDR3 has 15 residues. The DNA for the CDR3 is TGTGCCACCAGCAGAGATCTTTCGGCGCCAGGGGAAGCTTTCTTT. As protein: CATSRDLSAPGEAFF. Filled out from reference TRBV15 and TRBJ1-1, the complete variable domain reads DAMVIQNPRYQVTQFGKPVTLSCSQTLNHNVMYWYQQKSSQAPKLLFHYYDKDFNNEADTPDNFQSRRPNTSFCFLDIRSPGLGDTAMYLCATSRDLSAPGEAFFGQGTRLTVV.

This clone turned up a few times. The J gene is TRBJ1-3, the V gene TRBV18, with D unresolved. Trimming took 4 bases from V and 0 from J, leaving 13 bases between them. This CDR3 is 16 amino acids long. The germline V gene encodes CDR1 KGHSH and CDR2 LQKENI. CDR3 sequence reads: CASSLFSRDSGNTIYF. In nucleotides, the CDR3 is TGTGCCAGCTCACTCTTCTCCCGGGACTCTGGAAACACCATATATTTT.

Here the CDR3 reads CASSMSSYNEQFF. The CDR3 DNA reads as TGTGCCAGCTCGATGAGCTCCTACAATGAGCAGTTCTTC. V gene TRBV18 combines with J gene TRBJ2-1; unclear D gene. This CDR3 region has 13 residues. Trimming took off 6 bases at V and 0 bases at J, with 6 bases between the two ends. The germline CDR1 and CDR2 sequences are KGHSH and LQKENI.

This sequence joins TRBV7-2 and TRBJ2-7, with D perhaps TRBD1 (5 bases). This CDR3 contains 13 residues. Trimming left V 3 bases short and J 5 bases short, with 11 bases between. Germline-derived CDR1 and CDR2 are SGHTA and FQGNSA. The CDR3 DNA reads as TGTGCCAGCAGCTTCGCAGGGATTGACGAGCAGTACTTC. It specifies CASSFAGIDEQYF.

The rearrangement links TRBV10-2 to TRBJ1-5; D is unresolved. V was shortened by 5 bases and J by 5 bases, with 7 bases between the two germline ends. Germline V gives CDR1 WSHSY, CDR2 SAAADI. This CDR3 has 12 amino acids. In nucleotides, the CDR3 is TGCGCCAGCAGTCACAGCTATCAGCCCCAGCATTTT. Translation: CASSHSYQPQHF.

V gene TRBV28 combines with J gene TRBJ1-1; D not resolved. The CDR3 is made up of 13 amino acids. The V end lost 3 bases, the J end lost 4 bases, and 9 bases lay between the germline ends. Germline V CDR1 and CDR2: MDHEN, SYDVKM. This chain's CDR3 is CASSFRRSTEAFF. The CDR3 DNA follows: TGTGCCAGCAGTTTTAGGCGGAGCACTGAAGCTTTCTTT.

The chain has TRBV2 and TRBJ1-1; D possibly corresponds to TRBD1 (5 bases). Germline V lookup: CDR1 SNHLY, CDR2 FYNNEI. The ends were cut back, 2 bases at V and 4 bases at J, with 8 bases in the middle. This CDR3 region has 13 residues. CDR3 protein: CASSERQFTEAFF. The CDR3 nucleotides are TGTGCCAGCAGTGAACGACAGTTCACTGAAGCTTTCTTT.

The V call is TRBV5-5, the J call TRBJ1-2; 12 bases match TRBD1. The CDR3 contains 17 residues. With V trimmed by 4 bases and J by 6 bases, 13 bases remained unmatched. Germline V gene data show CDR1 as SGHKS and CDR2 as YYEKEE (reference sequence). In nucleotides, the CDR3 is TGTGCCAGCAGCCCCGAAGTAGGGACAGGGGGCGCTCATGGCTACACCTTC. It encodes CASSPEVGTGGAHGYTF.

The chain links TRBV10-3 to TRBJ1-5; perhaps TRBD1 as D (6 bases). Deletions cut 3 bases from V and 3 bases from J, with 9 bases between. The germline V gene has CDR1 ENHRY and CDR2 SYGVKD. The CDR3 covers 14 residues. CDR3 sequence reads: CAISEGQTNQPQHF. CDR3 nucleotides: TGTGCCATCAGTGAAGGACAGACCAATCAGCCCCAGCATTTT.

CDR3 in amino acids: CSVGPGALNTEAFF. The CDR3, as DNA: TGCAGCGTTGGGCCAGGGGCCCTGAACACTGAAGCTTTCTTT. The chain has TRBV29-1 and TRBJ1-1; maybe TRBD1 (6 bases). Germline V gene lookup returns CDR1 SQVTM and CDR2 ANQGSEA. There are 14 residues in the CDR3. The V end was cut by 4 bases, the J end by 0 bases, with 12 bases between.

The chain links TRBV14 to TRBJ2-3, with a weak D call TRBD2 (6 bases). The CDR3 sequence is 15 residues long. Trimming removed 2 bases from V and 5 bases from J, with 14 bases in between. Per the germline V gene, CDR1 is SGHDN and CDR2 is FVKESK. The CDR3: CASSQKIRDLDTQYF. CDR3 in DNA: TGTGCCAGCAGCCAAAAAATCCGGGACTTAGATACGCAGTATTTT.

The chain couples TRBV19 to TRBJ2-7; the match to TRBD1 covers 10 bases. The germline V gene has CDR1 LNHDA and CDR2 SQIVND (reference sequence). The CDR3 has 15 amino acids. The V segment lost 4 bases and the J segment 4 bases; nucleotides outside the gene matches: 7. The CDR3 is CASSSGQGVTYEQYF. CDR3 in DNA: TGTGCCAGTAGTAGTGGACAGGGGGTGACTTACGAGCAGTACTTC.